One sample yielded the 26 T cell receptor beta chains listed below, sequenced in a study of blood T cell repertoires in COVID-19. Profiled with immunoSEQ multiplex PCR; TCRdb holds only in-frame clones, not every one. Of about 330,000 clones listed, 88% are singletons. Sequencing used PBMCs or T cells enriched from blood (not recorded which). All receptors derive from a man aged 30 to 39 who had recovered from COVID-19.

This chain connects TRBV7-2 to TRBJ2-1, with D unresolved. From germline, CDR1 is SGHTA and CDR2 FQGNSA. CDR3 size: 13 residues. V lost 5 bases to trimming and J lost 6 bases, with 11 bases between them. The CDR3: CASSTNIANEQFF. The DNA for the CDR3 is TGTGCCAGCAGCACAAATATTGCCAATGAGCAGTTCTTC.

The chain has TRBV11-2 and TRBJ2-1, with 9 bases fitting TRBD2. This CDR3 comprises 15 residues. V was clipped by 5 bases and J by 5 bases; unmatched bases: 7. Germline V gene sequence: CDR1 SGHAT, CDR2 FQNNGV. Here the CDR3 reads CASSPASGVNNEQFF. CDR3 in DNA: TGTGCCAGCAGCCCCGCTAGCGGGGTGAACAATGAGCAGTTCTTC.

The chain carries TRBV29-1 and TRBJ2-3; maybe TRBD2 (6 bases). The germline gives CDR1 SQVTM, CDR2 ANQGSEA. This CDR3 has 15 residues. Between the trimmed V and J ends, which lost 2 bases and 0 bases, there was a span of 12 bases. The CDR3 protein is CSVEPGTPSTDTQYF. CDR3 coding DNA: TGCAGCGTTGAACCCGGGACTCCTAGCACAGATACGCAGTATTTT.

In this sample, this clone turned up a few times. The genes are TRBV4-1 and TRBJ2-3, with D possibly matching TRBD1 (5 bases). Per the germline V gene, CDR1 is MGHRA and CDR2 is YSYEKL. The CDR3 is made up of 17 amino acids. The ends were cut back, 1 base at V and 3 bases at J, with 17 bases in the middle. CDR3 sequence (DNA): TGCGCCAGCAGCCAAGCCCCCCCGGGTTCAGGGACAGATACGCAGTATTTT. Its translation is CASSQAPPGSGTDTQYF.

The V gene is TRBV6-5, the J gene TRBJ1-1, with 9 bases lining up with TRBD1. The CDR3 contains 15 residues. Germline V CDR1 and CDR2: MNHEY, SVGAGI. Germline trimming cut 6 bases from V and 0 bases from J; bases unmatched to any gene: 5. The chain's CDR3 is CASSHRGRMNTEAFF. CDR3 nucleotides: TGTGCCAGCAGCCACAGGGGGCGGATGAACACTGAAGCTTTCTTT.

CDR3 bases: TGTGCCAGCAGCCCACAGGGTCCTTCCTACGAGCAGTACTTC. Translating it yields CASSPQGPSYEQYF. The rearrangement links TRBV11-2 to TRBJ2-7; D may be TRBD1 (6 bases). Germline values: CDR1 SGHAT, CDR2 FQNNGV. The V and J ends lost 5 bases and 1 base respectively, with 12 bases between them. This CDR3 is 14 amino acids long.

The chain couples TRBV6-2 or TRBV6-3 to TRBJ2-3; no definite D call. This CDR3 is built from 16 residues. Trimming shortened V by 2 bases and J by 2 bases, and 14 bases separated the two germline ends. Germline V CDR1 and CDR2: MNHEY, SVGEGT. CDR3 in DNA: TGTGCCAGCAGTTACGTCGTCCGTAGCTTCACAGATACGCAGTATTTT. Its translation is CASSYVVRSFTDTQYF.

V usage is TRBV28 and J usage is TRBJ2-7, with unresolved D. The V and J ends lost 3 bases and 2 bases respectively, with 8 bases between them. This CDR3 is built from 13 residues. The germline V gene has CDR1 MDHEN and CDR2 SYDVKM. The CDR3 DNA reads as TGTGCCAGCAGTTTTCAGGTTCCCTACGAGCAGTACTTC. Translated, it gives CASSFQVPYEQYF.

The chain combines TRBV18 with TRBJ1-4; D is unclear. Germline V CDR1 and CDR2: KGHSH, LQKENI. This CDR3 spans 14 amino acids. The V gene lost 6 bases and the J gene lost 0 bases, with 8 bases spanning the gap. The CDR3 DNA reads TGTGCCAGCTCGTCGGGGACAACTAATGAAAAACTGTTTTTT. Amino acid sequence: CASSSGTTNEKLFF.

This clone was counted only a few times. The CDR3 spells CASSYGFGGHRGGKNTEAFF. CDR3 DNA sequence: TGTGCCAGCAGTTACGGTTTTGGTGGACACCGAGGGGGTAAGAACACTGAAGCTTTCTTT. The V call is TRBV6-2 or TRBV6-3, the J call TRBJ1-1; the D gene is possibly TRBD1 (6 bases). Germline assignment: CDR1 MNHEY and CDR2 SVGEGT. The V end lost 2 bases, the J end lost 1 base, and 26 bases lay between the germline ends. This CDR3 comprises 20 residues.

This clone showed up just once. The chain employs TRBV19 and TRBJ2-2; D call uncertain. CDR1 is LNHDA and CDR2 is SQIVND in the germline V gene (reference sequence). The CDR3 length is 13 residues. The CDR3 DNA is TGTGCAACGGAAGGAGAAAACACCGGGGAGCTGTTTTTT. This gives the protein CATEGENTGELFF.

This chain links TRBV18 with TRBJ1-1; D is unresolved. V was cut by 1 base and J by 2 bases, with 8 bases left in between. CDR3 size: 14 residues. Germline assignment: CDR1 KGHSH and CDR2 LQKENI. The DNA for the CDR3 is TGTGCCAGCTCACCACAGAAGAGTAACACTGAAGCTTTCTTT. It yields the protein CASSPQKSNTEAFF.

V and J are TRBV28 and TRBJ2-7; D remains unclear. This CDR3 spans 14 amino acids. Germline values: CDR1 MDHEN, CDR2 SYDVKM. The V gene lost 1 base and the J gene lost 0 bases, with 7 bases spanning the gap. The DNA for the CDR3 is TGTGCCAGCAGTTTATTGGGCACCTCCTACGAGCAGTACTTC. Protein: CASSLLGTSYEQYF.

The chain has TRBV28 and TRBJ1-2; D may be TRBD1 (6 bases). V dropped 5 bases and J dropped 7 bases, with 14 bases sitting between them. Germline V gene data show CDR1 as MDHEN and CDR2 as SYDVKM. This CDR3 region has 13 residues. CDR3 in DNA: TGTGCCAGCAGTACAGGGAGCCTCGGTGGCTACACCTTC. Its translation is CASSTGSLGGYTF.

This chain links TRBV5-1 with TRBJ1-2, with D perhaps matching TRBD1 (6 bases). This CDR3 region has 13 residues. Germline lookup yields CDR1 SGHRS and CDR2 YFSETQ. Trimming shortened V by 4 bases and J by 4 bases, and 11 bases separated the two germline ends. The CDR3 loop is CASSNTGTYGYTF. In DNA, the CDR3 is TGCGCCAGCAGCAATACAGGGACCTATGGCTACACCTTC.

The V gene is TRBV21-1, the J gene TRBJ2-5; TRBD2, the table's D call, was not compared with the DNA. TRBV21-1 is annotated as a pseudogene. This CDR3 region has 18 residues. The CDR3 loop reads CASTGLAGGTEAKETQYF. The CDR3, as DNA: TGTGCCAGCACCGGACTAGCGGGGGGTACAGAAGCCAAAGAGACCCAGTACTTC.

The chain couples TRBV28 to TRBJ1-2; D is perhaps TRBD1 (5 bases). This CDR3 is 12 amino acids long. Germline assignment: CDR1 MDHEN and CDR2 SYDVKM. Trimming left V 5 bases short and J 4 bases short, with 8 bases between. The CDR3 coding sequence is TGTGCCAGCAGTGCCGGGGGCTATGGCTACACCTTC. It encodes CASSAGGYGYTF.

This clone was seen only once. This chain's CDR3 is CASSLGILYEQYF. CDR3 in DNA: TGTGCCAGCAGCTTAGGTATCCTATACGAGCAGTACTTC. The chain is built from TRBV11-2 and TRBJ2-7; no reliable D call. The CDR3 length is 13 residues. The ends were cut back, 1 base at V and 4 bases at J, with 8 bases in the middle. The germline V gene encodes CDR1 SGHAT and CDR2 FQNNGV. The full variable domain, completed using reference TRBV11-2 and TRBJ2-7, is EAGVAQSPRYKIIEKRQSVAFWCNPISGHATLYWYQQILGQGPKLLIQFQNNGVVDDSQLPKDRFSAERLKGVDSTLKIQPAKLEDSAVYLCASSLGILYEQYFGPGTRLTVT.

This sequence joins TRBV21-1 and TRBJ2-7; TRBD2, the table's D call, lacks a check against the DNA. TRBV21-1 is classified as a pseudogene. The CDR3 consists of 17 residues. The DNA for the CDR3 is TGTGCCAGCAGCAAGCGGGAACACAGTAGGGTCCCCTACGAGCAGTACTTC. Translation gives CASSKREHSRVPYEQYF.

The CDR3 coding sequence is TGTGCCAGCAGCTCAGGGGGCCGCCAGAGCAATCAGCCCCAGCATTTT. It yields the protein CASSSGGRQSNQPQHF. This rearrangement joins TRBV5-4 to TRBJ1-5; 8 bases are shared with TRBD1. V shed 3 bases and J 1 base; nucleotides not matched to a gene: 6. The germline gives CDR1 SGHNT, CDR2 YYREEE (reference sequence). The CDR3 contains 16 residues.

A word on this clone: Other DNA sequences in the same sample also yield this CDR3. V and J are TRBV28 and TRBJ1-2; D perhaps matches TRBD1 (6 bases). In germline, CDR1 is MDHEN, CDR2 SYDVKM. The CDR3 length is 13 residues. The V gene lost 2 bases and the J gene lost 2 bases, with 6 bases spanning the gap. CDR3 sequence (DNA): TGTGCCAGCAGTTTAGGGGGCAACTATGGCTACACCTTC. Protein sequence: CASSLGGNYGYTF.

This clone appeared a single time. J is TRBJ1-2 and V is TRBV11-2; the D gene is possibly TRBD1 (6 bases). This CDR3 comprises 15 residues. Between the trimmed V and J ends, which lost 0 bases and 4 bases, there was a span of 12 bases. Germline lookup yields CDR1 SGHAT and CDR2 FQNNGV. The CDR3 DNA reads TGTGCCAGCAGCTTAGATGGGGCAGGGGTCTATGGCTACACCTTC. Amino acid sequence: CASSLDGAGVYGYTF.

V and J are TRBV6-6 and TRBJ2-5, with D perhaps matching TRBD1 (5 bases). Trimming removed 7 bases from V and 1 base from J, with 10 bases in between. CDR3 length: 13 amino acids. Germline V gene data show CDR1 as MNHNY and CDR2 as SVGAGI (reference sequence). Here the CDR3 reads CASTTGRQETQYF. CDR3 in DNA: TGTGCCAGCACCACAGGCCGCCAAGAGACCCAGTACTTC.

The chain combines TRBV5-1 with TRBJ2-7, with 9 bases that match TRBD1. Trimming at V came to 0 bases and at J to 6 bases, leaving 7 bases not matched to a gene. CDR1 and CDR2 from the germline V gene are SGHRS and YFSETQ. This CDR3 has 15 residues. Here the CDR3 reads CASSLAGDRVAEQYF. The CDR3 region has the DNA TGCGCCAGCAGCTTGGCTGGGGACAGGGTCGCCGAGCAGTACTTC.

V gene TRBV2 combines with J gene TRBJ1-1, with D perhaps matching TRBD1 (6 bases). The V and J ends lost 1 base and 11 bases respectively, with 11 bases between them. CDR3 length: 12 amino acids. Germline CDR1 reads SNHLY; CDR2 reads FYNNEI. The CDR3 protein is CASSEGGGLAFF. CDR3 nucleotide sequence: TGTGCCAGCAGTGAAGGGGGGGGGCTTGCTTTCTTT.

The V call is TRBV27, the J call TRBJ2-5, with 7 bases identical to TRBD2. Germline loops: CDR1 MNHEY, CDR2 SMNVEV (reference sequence). The V gene end was trimmed by 4 bases and the J gene end by 4 bases; junction bases not matched to a gene: 6. This CDR3 has 14 residues. In DNA, the CDR3 is TGTGCCAGCAGTTCGCTAGCGGCCCTAGAGACCCAGTACTTC. Its translation: CASSSLAALETQYF.